This T cell receptor beta chain is drawn from a study of T-cell reconstitution after alpha-beta-depleted transplantation in children. Overall study findings and caveats: Several hundred expanded graft clones reportedly gave rise to the alpha-beta T cells present about two months after transplant. T cells produced anew were the main source of T-cell counts and diversity one year after transplant.

Looked up from germline, CDR1 is SGHAT and CDR2 is FQNNGV. The CDR3 is 16 residues long. V was pared by 1 base and J by 1 base, with 3 bases of the junction left unmatched. Unique molecular identifiers were incorporated when the TCRbeta library was constructed. Each CDR3 protein is one row after TCRdb ran MiXCR on the PCR reads. This table has 90,000 to 100,000 distinct CDR3 sequences, 20% to 30% appearing once. This clonotype was detected once. What it binds is not known. The J gene is TRBJ2-3, the V gene TRBV11-2, with 9 bases lining up with TRBD2. This receptor was taken from a boy aged 2 to 10 with acute lymphoblastic leukemia, due to receive a stem cell transplant. The sample here was PBMCs, taken before TCRalphabeta/CD19-depleted stem cell transplant. CDR3 sequence (DNA): TGTGCCAGCAGCTTAGGGGCGGGAGGGGGCACAGATACGCAGTATTTT. Translation: CASSLGAGGGTDTQYF.